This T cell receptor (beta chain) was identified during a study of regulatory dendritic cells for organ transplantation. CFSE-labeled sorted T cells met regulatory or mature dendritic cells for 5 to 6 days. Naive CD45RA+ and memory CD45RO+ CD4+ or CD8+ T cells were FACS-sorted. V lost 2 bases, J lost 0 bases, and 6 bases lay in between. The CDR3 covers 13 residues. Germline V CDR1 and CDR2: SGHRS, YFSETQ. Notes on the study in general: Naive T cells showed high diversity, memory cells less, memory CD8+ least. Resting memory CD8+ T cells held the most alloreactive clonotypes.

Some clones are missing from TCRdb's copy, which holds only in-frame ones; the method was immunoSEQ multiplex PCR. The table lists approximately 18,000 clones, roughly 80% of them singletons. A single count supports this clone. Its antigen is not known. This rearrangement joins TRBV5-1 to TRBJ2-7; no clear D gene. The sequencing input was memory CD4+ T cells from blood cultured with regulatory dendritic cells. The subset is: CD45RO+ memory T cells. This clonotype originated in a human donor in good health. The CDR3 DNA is TGCGCCAGCAGCTTAACAGTCTCCTACGAGCAGTACTTC. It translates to CASSLTVSYEQYF.